One sample yielded the 19 T cell receptor beta chains listed below, sequenced in a study of blood T cell repertoires in COVID-19. Profiled with immunoSEQ multiplex PCR; TCRdb holds only in-frame clones, not every one. Of 330,000 or so clones listed, 80% to 90% were seen once; the top ten hold less than 5.5%. The sequenced sample consisted of PBMCs or T cells enriched from blood (not recorded which). These receptors came from a man under 40 who had recovered from COVID-19.

The V gene is TRBV7-7, the J gene TRBJ2-1; D not certain. This CDR3 is built from 19 residues. Trimming pared 2 bases from V and 2 bases from J, leaving 22 bases between. Germline CDR1 reads SSHAT; CDR2 reads FNYEAQ (reference sequence). CDR3 protein: CASSLSGWRDDMAYNEQFF. DNA of the CDR3: TGTGCCAGCAGCTTATCTGGGTGGAGAGACGATATGGCCTACAATGAGCAGTTCTTC.

The chain links TRBV5-1 to TRBJ2-2; 8 bases align to TRBD2. V trimming: 6 bases; J trimming: 0 bases; junction bases outside the gene matches: 7. Germline values: CDR1 SGHRS, CDR2 YFSETQ. There are 16 residues in the CDR3. DNA for the CDR3: TGCGCCAGCACTGTAGCGGGGCCATCGAACACCGGGGAGCTGTTTTTT. Amino acid sequence: CASTVAGPSNTGELFF. Supplemented by reference TRBV5-1 and TRBJ2-2, the full variable domain reads KAGVTQTPRYLIKTRGQQVTLSCSPISGHRSVSWYQQTPGQGLQFLFEYFSETQRNKGNFPGRFSGRQFSNSRSEMNVSTLELGDSALYLCASTVAGPSNTGELFFGEGSRLTVL.

The chain carries TRBV9 and TRBJ1-5; D may be TRBD1 (6 bases). The V gene lost 7 bases and the J gene lost 4 bases, with 15 bases spanning the gap. In germline, CDR1 is SGDLS, CDR2 YYNGEE. CDR3 length: 14 residues. CDR3: CASRGRGVNQPQHF. CDR3 bases: TGTGCCAGCCGAGGCAGGGGAGTTAATCAGCCCCAGCATTTT.

This clone occurred a few times. The V call is TRBV18, the J call TRBJ1-1; 10 nucleotides agree with TRBD1. CDR1 is KGHSH, CDR2 LQKENI, per germline. CDR3 size: 15 residues. Trimming removed 3 bases from V and 8 bases from J; junction bases left unmatched: 9. CDR3 coding DNA: TGTGCCAGCTCACCCCGACAGGGGGCGGGTGCGGAAGCTTTCTTT. As protein: CASSPRQGAGAEAFF.

The gene calls are TRBV13 and TRBJ1-2; 11 nucleotides line up with TRBD1. After removal of 4 bases from V and 2 bases from J, the junction contained 12 bases not matched to a gene. CDR3 length: 18 amino acids. CDR1 and CDR2 from the germline V gene are PRHDT and FYEKMQ (reference sequence). In nucleotides, the CDR3 is TGTGCCAGCAGCTGGAGTCCCGGGACAGGGGGAGAGAACTATGGCTACACCTTC. Protein product: CASSWSPGTGGENYGYTF.

The V call is TRBV5-8, the J call TRBJ2-1; 9 nucleotides line up with TRBD1. Trimming cost V 7 bases and J 14 bases; bases outside gene matches: 10. The CDR3 has 12 amino acids. CDR1 and CDR2 from the germline V gene are SGHTS and YDEGEE. CDR3 region: CASGKPGQGEFF. In DNA form, the CDR3 reads TGTGCCAGCGGTAAACCGGGACAGGGTGAGTTCTTC.

The rearrangement links TRBV11-2 to TRBJ1-2; 7 positions agree with TRBD1. Germline V gene lookup returns CDR1 SGHAT and CDR2 FQNNGV. V was pared by 4 bases and J by 2 bases, with 10 bases of the junction left unmatched. The CDR3 runs to 16 residues. As DNA, the CDR3 is TGTGCCAGCAGCTCAGGGGGGTGGTCAACGAACTATGGCTACACCTTC. This gives the protein CASSSGGWSTNYGYTF. Full variable domain (outside the CDR3, taken from reference TRBV11-2 and TRBJ1-2): EAGVAQSPRYKIIEKRQSVAFWCNPISGHATLYWYQQILGQGPKLLIQFQNNGVVDDSQLPKDRFSAERLKGVDSTLKIQPAKLEDSAVYLCASSSGGWSTNYGYTFGSGTRLTVV.

The chain joins TRBV15 to TRBJ1-2; D perhaps matches TRBD1 (6 bases). CDR1 LNHNV and CDR2 YYDKDF come from the germline V gene (reference sequence). The CDR3 extends over 14 amino acids. The ends were cut back, 5 bases at V and 2 bases at J, with 12 bases in the middle. This CDR3 reads CATSARGGNYGYTF. The CDR3 DNA is TGTGCCACCAGCGCCCGTGGGGGCAACTATGGCTACACCTTC.

The chain links TRBV9 to TRBJ2-1, with a possible D match to TRBD1 (5 bases). Germline V lookup: CDR1 SGDLS, CDR2 YYNGEE. V lost 0 bases and J 5 bases, leaving 12 bases between the germline ends. The CDR3 totals 15 residues. In nucleotides, the CDR3 is TGTGCCAGCAGCGTAGAAGCAGGGAACCACAATGAGCAGTTCTTC. Encoded protein: CASSVEAGNHNEQFF.

The V call is TRBV5-3, the J call TRBJ1-3, with D possibly being TRBD1 (6 bases). TRBV5-3 falls under the ORF class, with uncertain function. The V end was cut by 4 bases, the J end by 5 bases, with 22 bases between. This CDR3 contains 17 residues. For the CDR3, the DNA is TGTGCCAGAAGCGGGGGCGTGGGGCTGTCTGTTAGAAACACCATATATTTT. Protein product: CARSGGVGLSVRNTIYF.

The chain employs TRBV10-1 and TRBJ2-2; 11 bases fit TRBD2. The CDR3 covers 19 residues. Germline loops: CDR1 WNHNN, CDR2 SYGVQD (reference sequence). The V segment lost 2 bases and the J segment 8 bases; nucleotides outside the gene matches: 16. The CDR3 protein is CASSERGLAGGLMAGELFF. The CDR3 DNA reads TGCGCCAGCAGTGAGAGAGGTCTAGCGGGGGGCCTTATGGCTGGGGAGCTGTTTTTT.

This clone came up once. The rearrangement joins TRBV9 to TRBJ2-7; 9 bases align to TRBD2. Germline-derived CDR1 and CDR2 are SGDLS and YYNGEE. The ends lost 0 bases at V and 2 bases at J; junction bases unmatched: 6. The CDR3 extends over 16 amino acids. CDR3 nucleotides: TGTGCCAGCAGCGTAGGCCCTAGCGGGGACACCTACGAGCAGTACTTC. Residues: CASSVGPSGDTYEQYF.

V gene TRBV3-1 (or the pseudogene TRBV3-2) combines with J gene TRBJ1-5, with TRBD1 identical over 11 bases. Germline assignment: CDR1 LGHDT and CDR2 YNNKEL (reference sequence). J lost 7 bases, V lost 3 bases, and 11 bases had no gene match. The CDR3 spans 17 residues. The CDR3 nucleotides are TGTGCCAGCAGCCATGGACAGGGGGCAGGATACTCCCAGCCCCAGCATTTT. Translation: CASSHGQGAGYSQPQHF.

The CDR3 loop is CARSLSDRGQCGGYTF. DNA for the CDR3: TGTGCCAGAAGCCTTAGCGACAGGGGGCAATGTGGCGGCTACACCTTC. V gene TRBV5-3 combines with J gene TRBJ1-2; 10 nucleotides align to TRBD1. TRBV5-3 is flagged as an ORF with uncertain function. V dropped 4 bases and J dropped 8; count of bases not matched to a gene: 14. The CDR3 spans 16 residues.

In the case of this clone: Compared with germline, one end of the junction differs, possibly owing to a read error. J is TRBJ2-3 and V is TRBV5-5, with TRBD1 matching over 9 bases. The CDR3 sequence is 12 residues long. The germline gives CDR1 SGHKS, CDR2 YYEKEE (reference sequence). The DNA of the CDR3 is TGTGCCAGCAGCTTGGCACAGGGGGCGGTCTTTTTT. It is translated as CASSLAQGAVFF.

The rearrangement joins TRBV29-1 to TRBJ2-3, with 11 bases aligning to TRBD2. The length of the CDR3 is 17 residues. Germline V lookup: CDR1 SQVTM, CDR2 ANQGSEA. V trimming: 1 base; J trimming: 6 bases; junction bases outside the gene matches: 12. The CDR3 region is CSVEGGRLAGLGDTQYF. In DNA, the CDR3 is TGCAGCGTTGAAGGAGGCCGACTAGCGGGGCTCGGCGATACGCAGTATTTT.

This chain connects TRBV27 to TRBJ2-1; weak D call: TRBD2 (7 bases). V lost 1 base and J lost 8, with 15 bases in between. CDR3 length: 15 residues. Germline CDR1 and CDR2: MNHEY and SMNVEV (reference sequence). In nucleotides, the CDR3 is TGTGCCAGCAGTTTATGGGGGCAGCGGGGCGATGAGCAGTTCTTC. Encoded protein: CASSLWGQRGDEQFF.

The CDR3 DNA reads TGTGCCACCAGTGACCTCGAACAGGGGGCGGAAAAACTGTTTTTT. Amino acid sequence: CATSDLEQGAEKLFF. The genes are TRBV24-1 and TRBJ1-4, with 9 bases identical to TRBD1. The V and J ends lost 4 bases and 8 bases, in that order; junction bases with no gene match: 7. Looked up from germline, CDR1 is KGHDR and CDR2 is SFDVKD. The CDR3 is 15 residues long.

The V gene is TRBV5-1, the J gene TRBJ2-2; possible D gene TRBD1, 5 bases. CDR3 length: 17 residues. With 3 bases removed from V and 7 bases from J, the gap between germline ends came to 22 bases. Germline-derived CDR1 and CDR2 are SGHRS and YFSETQ. The CDR3 DNA follows: TGCGCCAGCAGCTCGGAACCCCGTCAGGGTTCAGGCGGGGAGCTGTTTTTT. Residues: CASSSEPRQGSGGELFF.